Below, one TCR beta chain is given with its context. This sample was included in a study of blood T cell repertoires in COVID-19. In the authors' methods: Reference gene primer amplification yielded estimated nucleated cell counts. Here immunoSEQ multiplex PCR was the method, and the copy in TCRdb shows in-frame clones only, minus some. V, J and clone size derive from that table, while D and trimming were established from the DNA sequence. The top ten hold under 7.5% of the sample, which has more than 150,000 clones, 75% to 90% seen once. The CDR3 spans 15 residues. V lost 5 bases to trimming and J lost 4 bases, with 17 bases between them. Germline values: CDR1 LNHDA, CDR2 SQIVND (reference sequence).

Sequencing was done on a sample of peripheral blood. This TCR was sampled from a woman between 40 and 55 years old with acute or convalescent COVID-19. This chain joins TRBV19 and TRBJ1-1; possible D gene TRBD1, 5 bases. The CDR3 spells CASSPEGYSGTEAFF. The CDR3 coding sequence is TGTGCCAGTAGTCCGGAGGGGTATTCGGGCACTGAAGCTTTCTTT.